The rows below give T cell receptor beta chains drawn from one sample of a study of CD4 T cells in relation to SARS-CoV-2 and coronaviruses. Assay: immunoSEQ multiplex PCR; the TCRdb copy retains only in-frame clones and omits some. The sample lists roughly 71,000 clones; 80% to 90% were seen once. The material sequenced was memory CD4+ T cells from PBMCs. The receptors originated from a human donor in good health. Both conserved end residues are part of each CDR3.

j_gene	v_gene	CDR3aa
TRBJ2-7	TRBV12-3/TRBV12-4	CASSWEGSYEQYF
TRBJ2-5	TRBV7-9	CASTTQFGGGETQYF
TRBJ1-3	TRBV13	CASSRTGTGNTIYF
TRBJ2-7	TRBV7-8	CASSPPYGEQYF
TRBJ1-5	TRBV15	CATSRNRDSISSNQPQHF
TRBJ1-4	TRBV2	CASVRGRGPHGNEKLFF
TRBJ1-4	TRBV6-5	CASSRGPSEKLFF
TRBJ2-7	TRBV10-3	CAISESYTGPGAEQYF
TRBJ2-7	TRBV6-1	CASSVARVYEQYF
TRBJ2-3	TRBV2	CASREGDTQYF
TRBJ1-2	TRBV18	CASSPDSNYGYTF
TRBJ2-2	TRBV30	CAWSPDRATGELFF
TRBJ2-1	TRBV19	CASSPGDPNNEQFF
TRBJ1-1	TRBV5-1	CASSWDRGNTEAFF
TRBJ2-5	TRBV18	CASSPQNSRTGEETQYF
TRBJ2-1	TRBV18	CASSPGLNNEQFF
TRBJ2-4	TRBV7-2	CASSSNRGGNIQYF
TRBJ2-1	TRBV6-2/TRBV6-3	CASSPLAGGYNEQFF
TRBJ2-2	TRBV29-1	CSVRAGGGTGELFF
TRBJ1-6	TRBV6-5	CASSYIPGQGESPLHF
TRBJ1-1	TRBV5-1	CASSLSAGQPTEAFF
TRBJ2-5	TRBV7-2	CATGLAGGPWETQYF
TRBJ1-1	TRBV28	CASSPARGRGNTEAFF
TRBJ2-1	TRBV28	CASSSPRLAGEGEQFF
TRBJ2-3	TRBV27	CASSLGLAVTDTQYF
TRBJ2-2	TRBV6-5	CASSYFGRTGELFF
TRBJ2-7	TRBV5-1	CASSPQGQSSYEQYF
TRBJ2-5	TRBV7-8	CATRGGVVETQYF
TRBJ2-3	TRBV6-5	CASSPKQDTQYF
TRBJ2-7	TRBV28	CASSLRGLVRYF
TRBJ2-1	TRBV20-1	CSAQDRNEQFF
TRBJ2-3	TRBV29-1	CSGRGPDTQYF
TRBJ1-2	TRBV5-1	CASSLGPTGGEGYTF
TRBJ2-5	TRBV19	CASSSTGQEETQYF
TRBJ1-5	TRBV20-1	CSASEQGVGSNQPQHF
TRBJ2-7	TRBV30	CAWSARNEQYF
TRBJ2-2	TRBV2	CASRGHYTGELFF
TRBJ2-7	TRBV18	CASSYSGGSYEQYF
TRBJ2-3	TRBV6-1	CASSEYRGEGADTQYF
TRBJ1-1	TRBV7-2	CASSFQGNTEAFF
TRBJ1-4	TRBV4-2	CASSLKATNEKLFF
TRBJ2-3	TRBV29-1	CSVERGAGAGVDTQYF